One and the same sample provided the 21 T cell receptor beta chains below, sequenced in a study of cytomegalovirus exposure and HLA in healthy donors. PCR amplification relied on 60 Vbeta primers (plus 13 Jbeta primers). Sequencing used immunoSEQ multiplex PCR; TCRdb keeps in-frame clones, though not all of them. This sample has about 100,000 clones, with 60% to 80% found just once. The sample consisted of PBMCs. The source is a woman in her thirties or forties in good health and CMV-seronegative.

The CDR3: CASSRDSYEQYF. The DNA of the CDR3 is TGCGCCAGCAGCCGGGACAGCTACGAGCAGTACTTC. This rearrangement joins TRBV5-1 to TRBJ2-7, with 7 bases matching TRBD1. The V segment lost 4 bases and the J segment 3 bases; nucleotides outside the gene matches: 1. The CDR3 contains 12 residues. The germline CDR1 and CDR2 sequences are SGHRS and YFSETQ.

The rearrangement uses TRBV7-6 and TRBJ1-2, with 8 bases matching TRBD1. Germline V gene data show CDR1 as SGHVS and CDR2 as FNYEAQ. J was trimmed by 6 bases and V by 3 bases; bases with no gene match: 3. The CDR3 totals 13 residues. CDR3 sequence reads: CASSLDRDHGYTF. CDR3 DNA sequence: TGTGCCAGCAGCTTGGACAGGGACCATGGCTACACCTTC.

This clone was detected once. The rearrangement uses TRBV11-1 and TRBJ2-1; D is undetermined. CDR1 is SGHAT and CDR2 is FQDESV in the germline V gene (reference sequence). This CDR3 is built from 16 residues. The V and J ends lost 5 bases and 0 bases respectively, with 14 bases between them. The CDR3 spells CASSLPGRSSYNEQFF. The DNA for the CDR3 is TGTGCCAGCAGCCTCCCGGGTCGGAGCTCCTACAATGAGCAGTTCTTC.

This sequence joins TRBV10-1 and TRBJ2-1; TRBD2 agrees at 8 bases. This CDR3 has 19 residues. CDR1 and CDR2 (germline): WNHNN, SYGVQD (reference sequence). V lost 0 bases, J lost 0 bases, and 10 bases stayed unmatched. CDR3 region: CASSESLITSGPSYNEQFF. CDR3 nucleotides: TGCGCCAGCAGTGAGTCCTTGATCACTAGCGGTCCCTCCTACAATGAGCAGTTCTTC.

CDR3 sequence: CASSPLTVSSPLHF. The DNA of the CDR3 is TGTGCCAGCAGCCCCCTGACAGTTAGCTCACCCCTCCACTTT. This rearrangement joins TRBV9 to TRBJ1-6; the D gene is possibly TRBD1 (5 bases). The germline V gene has CDR1 SGDLS and CDR2 YYNGEE. With 4 bases removed from V and 10 bases from J, the gap between germline ends came to 15 bases. The CDR3 totals 14 residues.

V gene TRBV5-4 combines with J gene TRBJ1-2; 7 bases match TRBD1. The CDR3 has 16 residues. Germline V gene sequence: CDR1 SGHNT, CDR2 YYREEE (reference sequence). V lost 0 bases, J lost 7 bases, and 12 bases stayed unmatched. In DNA, the CDR3 is TGTGCCAGCAGCTTGGACGTTACAGGGGTCCACTCTGGCTACACCTTC. It specifies CASSLDVTGVHSGYTF. Drawing the rest from reference TRBV5-4 and TRBJ1-2, the complete variable domain is ETGVTQSPTHLIKTRGQQVTLRCSSQSGHNTVSWYQQALGQGPQFIFQYYREEENGRGNFPPRFSGLQFPNYSSELNVNALELDDSALYLCASSLDVTGVHSGYTFGSGTRLTVV.

The CDR3 region is CASSRDYPDTQYF. CDR3 coding DNA: TGTGCCAGCAGTCGGGACTATCCGGATACGCAGTATTTT. The chain links TRBV7-9 to TRBJ2-3; 7 bases line up with TRBD2. V lost 6 bases, J lost 6 bases, and 6 bases stayed unmatched. Germline CDR1 reads SEHNR; CDR2 reads FQNEAQ (reference sequence). CDR3 size: 13 residues.

The chain couples TRBV7-2 to TRBJ2-7, with TRBD1 matching 7 bases. Germline CDR1 reads SGHTA; CDR2 reads FQGNSA. This CDR3 has 14 amino acids. The V gene end was trimmed by 1 base and the J gene end by 6 bases; junction bases not matched to a gene: 6. The CDR3 DNA reads as TGTGCCAGCAGCTTAGGAACAGGGGTTGGCGAGCAGTACTTC. This encodes CASSLGTGVGEQYF.

This clone was counted many times. V is TRBV5-4 and J is TRBJ2-1, with 9 bases lining up with TRBD1. Losses at the gene ends were 5 bases for V and 6 bases for J; bases not matched to a gene: 12. Germline loops: CDR1 SGHNT, CDR2 YYREEE (reference sequence). The CDR3 covers 16 residues. CDR3 residues: CASRGGPGQGPNEQFF. DNA for the CDR3: TGTGCCAGCAGGGGGGGCCCGGGACAGGGCCCCAATGAGCAGTTCTTC.

The V call is TRBV5-1, the J call TRBJ2-5, with D maybe TRBD2 (6 bases). Germline V gives CDR1 SGHRS, CDR2 YFSETQ. The CDR3 is made up of 14 amino acids. The ends were cut back, 0 bases at V and 9 bases at J, with 15 bases in the middle. The CDR3 DNA sequence: TGCGCCAGCAGCTTGGGGGAGGAGACACGGCCCCAGTACTTC. It is translated as CASSLGEETRPQYF.

This clone was detected only once. The chain recombines TRBV5-6 with TRBJ1-6, with D perhaps matching TRBD1 (6 bases). Germline CDR1 is SGHDT and CDR2 is YYEEEE. The V and J ends lost 1 base and 9 bases respectively, with 11 bases between them. CDR3 length: 14 residues. The CDR3 loop is CASSLLQGSSPLHF. As DNA, the CDR3 is TGTGCCAGCAGCTTGTTACAGGGAAGTTCACCCCTCCACTTT.

The gene calls are TRBV7-6 and TRBJ1-3, with 9 nucleotides matching TRBD1. This CDR3 is built from 15 residues. Germline V gives CDR1 SGHVS, CDR2 FNYEAQ. V shed 5 bases, J shed 0 bases, and the junction held 2 bases outside the gene matches. CDR3 loop: CASSEDRGSGNTIYF. CDR3 in DNA: TGTGCCAGCAGCGAGGACAGGGGCTCTGGAAACACCATATATTTT.

Only a few counts were recorded for this clone. V gene TRBV7-2 combines with J gene TRBJ2-7, with 7 positions matching TRBD1. V was clipped by 5 bases and J by 4 bases; unmatched bases: 8. The CDR3 covers 14 residues. Germline CDR1 and CDR2: SGHTA and FQGNSA. The CDR3 DNA is TGTGCCAGCAGCATCATAGGGGGCGGGTACGAGCAGTACTTC. It yields the protein CASSIIGGGYEQYF.

The chain joins TRBV9 to TRBJ2-5; D not certain. The germline V gene encodes CDR1 SGDLS and CDR2 YYNGEE. V lost 0 bases and J lost 1, with 10 bases in between. There are 15 residues in the CDR3. The CDR3 loop is CASSVEIRSQETQYF. Here the CDR3 DNA reads TGTGCCAGCAGCGTAGAGATTCGGAGCCAAGAGACCCAGTACTTC.

The CDR3 DNA reads as TGTGCCAGCAGTGAAGCTAGCGGGGGGTATGAGCAGTTCTTC. The encoded protein is CASSEASGGYEQFF. V and J are TRBV6-4 and TRBJ2-1; 11 nucleotides line up with TRBD2. CDR1 and CDR2 from the germline V gene are MRHNA and SNTAGT. The CDR3 length is 14 residues. V was pared by 3 bases and J by 8 bases, with 3 bases of the junction left unmatched.

This clone occurred once. The V call is TRBV6-5, the J call TRBJ1-1, with a tentative D call TRBD1 (5 bases). Germline V CDR1 and CDR2: MNHEY, SVGAGI. V gave up 2 bases and J gave up 7 bases, with 11 bases separating them. The CDR3 loop spans 13 amino acids. Written as DNA, the CDR3 is TGTGCCAGCAGTTACGGGGGGACGAGTGAAGCTTTCTTT. This translates into CASSYGGTSEAFF.

The chain recombines TRBV5-8 with TRBJ1-1; D perhaps matches TRBD1 (5 bases). The V gene's germline CDR1 is SGHTS and CDR2 YDEGEE. CDR3 length: 18 amino acids. Trimming left V 2 bases short and J 4 bases short, with 24 bases between. The CDR3 region has the DNA TGTGCCAGCAGCTTAAGCGACAGTCCCCTATACCTGAGCACTGAAGCTTTCTTT. It translates to CASSLSDSPLYLSTEAFF.

This clone was observed a single time. The V gene is TRBV6-1, the J gene TRBJ2-7; D perhaps matches TRBD2 (6 bases). The CDR3 consists of 15 residues. Germline V gene data show CDR1 as MNHNS and CDR2 as SASEGT. Trimming left V 7 bases short and J 3 bases short, with 19 bases between. In DNA, the CDR3 is TGTGCCAGCACCTACAAGGGACGCGGGGACTACGAGCAGTACTTC. Its translation is CASTYKGRGDYEQYF.

DNA of the CDR3: TGTGCCTGGAGTCCCACAGGGGCTGGGCGAGCTTTCTTT. This gives the protein CAWSPTGAGRAFF. This sequence joins TRBV30 and TRBJ1-1; 7 nucleotides match TRBD1. Germline trimming cut 2 bases from V and 10 bases from J; bases unmatched to any gene: 10. Germline V CDR1 and CDR2: GTSNPN, SVGIG (reference sequence). The CDR3 is 13 amino acids.

The genes are TRBV4-1 and TRBJ2-3; 13 nucleotides agree with TRBD2. Germline V gene data show CDR1 as MGHRA and CDR2 as YSYEKL. V lost 3 bases, J lost 2 bases, and 5 bases stayed unmatched. The length of the CDR3 is 17 residues. The CDR3 here is CASSQDGLAGATDTQYF. The CDR3 bases are TGCGCCAGCAGCCAGGATGGACTAGCGGGGGCCACAGATACGCAGTATTTT.

The rearrangement links TRBV7-6 to TRBJ1-3; D is uncertain. Germline loops: CDR1 SGHVS, CDR2 FNYEAQ. This CDR3 region has 15 residues. V lost 5 bases to trimming and J lost 0 bases, with 11 bases between them. The CDR3 reads CASSNGLTSGNTIYF. The CDR3 DNA is TGTGCCAGCAGCAACGGACTGACCTCTGGAAACACCATATATTTT. The complete variable domain, with remaining parts taken from reference TRBV7-6 and TRBJ1-3, reads GAGVSQSPRYKVTKRGQDVALRCDPISGHVSLYWYRQALGQGPEFLTYFNYEAQQDKSGLPNDRFSAERPEGSISTLTIQRTEQRDSAMYRCASSNGLTSGNTIYFGEGSWLTVV.